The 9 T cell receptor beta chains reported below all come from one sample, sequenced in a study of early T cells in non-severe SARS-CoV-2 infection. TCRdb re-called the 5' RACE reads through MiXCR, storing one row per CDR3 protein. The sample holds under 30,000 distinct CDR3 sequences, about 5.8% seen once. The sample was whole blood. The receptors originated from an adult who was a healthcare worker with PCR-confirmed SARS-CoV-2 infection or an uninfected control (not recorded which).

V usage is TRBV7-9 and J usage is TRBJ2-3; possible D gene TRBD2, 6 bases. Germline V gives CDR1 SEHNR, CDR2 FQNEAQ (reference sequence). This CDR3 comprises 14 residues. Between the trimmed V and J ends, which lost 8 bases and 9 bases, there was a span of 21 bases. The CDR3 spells CASGDSDPPDTQYF. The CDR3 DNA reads TGTGCCAGCGGGGACTCCGATCCGCCGGACACGCAGTATTTT.

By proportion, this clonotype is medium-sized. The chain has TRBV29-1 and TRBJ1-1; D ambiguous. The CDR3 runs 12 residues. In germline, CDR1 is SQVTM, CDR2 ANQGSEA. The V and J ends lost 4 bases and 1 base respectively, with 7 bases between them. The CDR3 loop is CSVGGQNTEAFF. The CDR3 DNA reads TGCAGCGTTGGAGGGCAGAACACTGAAGCTTTCTTT.

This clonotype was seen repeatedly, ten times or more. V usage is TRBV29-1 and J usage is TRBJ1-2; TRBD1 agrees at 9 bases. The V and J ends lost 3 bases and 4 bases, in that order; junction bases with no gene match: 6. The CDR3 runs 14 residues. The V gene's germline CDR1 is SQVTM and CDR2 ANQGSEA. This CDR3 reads CSVDGDREGYGYTF. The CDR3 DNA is TGCAGCGTTGACGGGGACAGGGAGGGCTATGGCTACACCTTC.

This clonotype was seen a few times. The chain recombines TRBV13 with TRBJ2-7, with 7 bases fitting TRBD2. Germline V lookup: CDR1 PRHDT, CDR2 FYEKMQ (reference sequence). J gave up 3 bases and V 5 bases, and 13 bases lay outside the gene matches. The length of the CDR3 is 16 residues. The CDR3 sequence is CASSPGGLARDYEQYF. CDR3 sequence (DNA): TGTGCCAGCAGCCCCGGGGGGTTAGCTAGGGACTACGAGCAGTACTTC.

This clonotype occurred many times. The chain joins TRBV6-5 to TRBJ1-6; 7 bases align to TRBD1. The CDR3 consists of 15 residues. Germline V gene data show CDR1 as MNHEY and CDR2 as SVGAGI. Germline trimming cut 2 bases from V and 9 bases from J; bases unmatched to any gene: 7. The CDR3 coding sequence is TGTGCCAGCAGTTACGAAGCCAGGGGGACTTCACCCCTCCACTTT. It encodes CASSYEARGTSPLHF.

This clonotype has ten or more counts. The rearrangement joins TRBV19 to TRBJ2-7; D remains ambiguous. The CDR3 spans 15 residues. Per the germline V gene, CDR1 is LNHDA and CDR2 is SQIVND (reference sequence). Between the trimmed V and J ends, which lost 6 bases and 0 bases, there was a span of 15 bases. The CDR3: CASSMKGYVSYEQYF. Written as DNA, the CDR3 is TGTGCCAGTAGCATGAAAGGGTATGTCTCCTACGAGCAGTACTTC.

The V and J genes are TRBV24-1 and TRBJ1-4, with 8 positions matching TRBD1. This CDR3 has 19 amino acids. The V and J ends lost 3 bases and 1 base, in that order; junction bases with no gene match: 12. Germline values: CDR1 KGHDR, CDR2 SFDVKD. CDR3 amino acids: CATSDPATGVAITNEKLFF. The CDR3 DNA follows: TGTGCCACCAGTGATCCCGCGACAGGGGTGGCGATAACTAATGAAAAACTGTTTTTT.

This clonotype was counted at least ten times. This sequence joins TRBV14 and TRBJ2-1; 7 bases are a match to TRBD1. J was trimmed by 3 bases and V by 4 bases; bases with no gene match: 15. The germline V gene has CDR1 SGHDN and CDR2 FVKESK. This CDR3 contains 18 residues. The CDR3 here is CASSPLMTRDSYYNEQFF. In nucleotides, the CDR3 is TGTGCCAGCAGCCCATTGATGACCCGGGACAGCTACTACAATGAGCAGTTCTTC.

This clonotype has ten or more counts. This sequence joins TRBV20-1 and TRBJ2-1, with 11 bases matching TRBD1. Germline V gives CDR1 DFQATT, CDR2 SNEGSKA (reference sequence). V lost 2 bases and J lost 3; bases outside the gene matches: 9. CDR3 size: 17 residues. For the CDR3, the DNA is TGCAGTGCTAGATCCTTGGGACAGGGGGTCCGCTACAATGAGCAGTTCTTC. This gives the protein CSARSLGQGVRYNEQFF.